This TCR beta chain appears in the sequencing data of a study of blood T cell repertoires in COVID-19. TCRdb's table, derived via immunoSEQ multiplex PCR, lists solely in-frame clones and lacks some. The table records about 380,000 clones, roughly 90% of them present only once. V lost 0 bases, J lost 2 bases, and 8 bases lay in between. The CDR3 contains 15 residues. The germline CDR1 and CDR2 sequences are LNHNV and YYDKDF (reference sequence). V is TRBV15 and J is TRBJ1-5; unclear D gene. The sequenced material came from PBMCs or T cells enriched from blood (not recorded which). The receptor comes from a woman under 40 who had recovered from COVID-19. CDR3 amino acids: CATSRDEKGNQPQHF. The CDR3 DNA sequence: TGTGCCACCAGCAGAGACGAGAAAGGCAATCAGCCCCAGCATTTT.